The source of this T cell receptor (beta chain) is a study of blood T cell repertoires in COVID-19. Study at large: Material from acute and convalescent COVID-19 was sourced from the United States, Italy and Spain. The cDNA or gDNA used as material had been derived from T cells, B-cell-depleted T cells, or PBMCs.

Germline V gene data show CDR1 as LGHNA and CDR2 as YSLEER. The CDR3 sequence is 14 residues long. Trimming stripped 1 base from V and 7 bases from J, with 14 bases between. As handled by the study authors: Counts of nucleated cells, estimated from reference gene primer amplification, were obtained. Assay used: immunoSEQ multiplex PCR; TCRdb lists only in-frame clones, some missing. The V and J calls and clone size are taken from that table; D and trimming were inferred from the DNA. The sample has 200,000 or so clones, roughly 90% seen once. Sequencing was done on a sample of peripheral blood. This receptor was taken from a woman between 65 and 79 years old with acute or convalescent COVID-19. The V and J genes are TRBV4-3 and TRBJ2-7; D might be TRBD2 (6 bases). In DNA form, the CDR3 reads TGCGCCAGCAGCCAAGGAGGAGCGGGTCTGGAGCAGTACTTC. This gives the protein CASSQGGAGLEQYF.